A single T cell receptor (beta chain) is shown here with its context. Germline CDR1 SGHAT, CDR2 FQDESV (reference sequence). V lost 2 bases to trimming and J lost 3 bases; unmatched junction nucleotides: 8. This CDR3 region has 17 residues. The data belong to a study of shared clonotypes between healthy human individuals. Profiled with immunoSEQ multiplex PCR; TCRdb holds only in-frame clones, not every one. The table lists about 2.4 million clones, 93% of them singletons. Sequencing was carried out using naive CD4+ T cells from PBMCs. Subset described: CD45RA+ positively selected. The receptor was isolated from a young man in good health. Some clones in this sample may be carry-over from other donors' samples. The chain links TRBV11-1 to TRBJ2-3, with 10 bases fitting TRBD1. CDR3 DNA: TGTGCCAGCAGCTTAACCTGGGGGACAGGGGAAACAGATACGCAGTATTTT. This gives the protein CASSLTWGTGETDTQYF.